One sample yielded the 8 T cell receptor beta chains listed below, sequenced in a study of T cells in Graves' hyperthyroidism and ophthalmopathy. RNA transcripts provided the source from which TCR beta CDR3 regions were amplified. Carried out on the TCR CDR3, a first-round RT-PCR used the HTBI primer set. TCRdb fed the multiplex PCR reads into MiXCR, producing one record per CDR3 protein. The sample shows around 620,000 distinct CDR3 sequences, approximately 15% of them seen only once. Sequenced material: blood. The receptor set was obtained from a woman younger than 35 with Graves' ophthalmopathy.

This clonotype was found many times. The chain combines TRBV28 with TRBJ2-1, with 7 bases identical to TRBD2. The CDR3 is made up of 13 amino acids. V shed 8 bases, J shed 6 bases, and the junction held 7 bases outside the gene matches. CDR1 and CDR2 from the germline V gene are MDHEN and SYDVKM. Written as DNA, the CDR3 is TGTGCCAGCTGGGCGGGAGATCGCAATGAGCAGTTCTTC. Translated, it gives CASWAGDRNEQFF.

The V call is TRBV6-1, the J call TRBJ1-1; TRBD1 might be the D (6 bases). V lost 7 bases and J 0 bases, leaving 21 bases between the germline ends. CDR3 length: 17 amino acids. Germline V CDR1 and CDR2: MNHNS, SASEGT. CDR3 protein: CASTPLLGGELNTEAFF. The CDR3, as DNA: TGTGCCAGCACCCCCCTTTTAGGGGGTGAACTGAACACTGAAGCTTTCTTT.

V gene TRBV19 combines with J gene TRBJ1-4; 8 bases line up with TRBD1. Trimming cost V 3 bases and J 8 bases; bases outside gene matches: 5. The CDR3 runs to 14 residues. Germline V gene data show CDR1 as LNHDA and CDR2 as SQIVND (reference sequence). CDR3 in amino acids: CASSIPGGGEKLFF. In nucleotides, the CDR3 is TGTGCCAGTAGTATCCCAGGGGGCGGCGAAAAACTGTTTTTT.

This clonotype was seen many times. The chain combines TRBV11-2 with TRBJ1-1, with unresolved D. This CDR3 has 15 amino acids. Germline CDR1 is SGHAT and CDR2 is FQNNGV. Trimming cost V 5 bases and J 1 base, with 14 bases left between them. CDR3 residues: CASSPRRTRNTEAFF. The DNA for the CDR3 is TGTGCCAGCAGCCCCCGGCGGACCCGGAACACTGAAGCTTTCTTT.

This clonotype was observed many times. The chain employs TRBV28 and TRBJ2-1, with 10 bases matching TRBD1. Trimming cost V 3 bases and J 6 bases; bases outside gene matches: 5. The CDR3 runs to 15 residues. Germline V gives CDR1 MDHEN, CDR2 SYDVKM. The DNA of the CDR3 is TGTGCCAGCAGTTTGGGACAGGGGCCCATCAATGAGCAGTTCTTC. Translating gives CASSLGQGPINEQFF.

At least ten counts were recorded for this clonotype. V is TRBV9 and J is TRBJ2-2; D might be TRBD1 (6 bases). This CDR3 contains 15 residues. V dropped 3 bases and J dropped 6 bases, with 15 bases sitting between them. CDR1 and CDR2 from the germline V gene are SGDLS and YYNGEE. The CDR3 sequence is CASSADDRTPGELFF. For the CDR3, the DNA is TGTGCCAGCAGCGCGGACGACAGGACACCCGGGGAGCTGTTTTTT.

The rearrangement uses TRBV5-8 and TRBJ2-1, with unresolved D. The CDR3 extends over 15 amino acids. CDR1 SGHTS and CDR2 YDEGEE come from the germline V gene. V gave up 7 bases and J gave up 2 bases, with 16 bases separating them. The CDR3 here is CASEMAARTYNEQFF. The CDR3 DNA follows: TGTGCCAGCGAAATGGCGGCGCGAACCTACAATGAGCAGTTCTTC.

This clonotype was detected many times. This chain joins TRBV18 and TRBJ2-2; TRBD2 is a possible D gene (6 bases). The V end was cut by 1 base, the J end by 5 bases, with 11 bases between. Looked up from germline, CDR1 is KGHSH and CDR2 is LQKENI. CDR3 length equals 15 residues. This CDR3 is CASSPLEGPTGELFF. In DNA form, the CDR3 reads TGTGCCAGCTCACCACTGGAGGGCCCGACCGGGGAGCTGTTTTTT.